This entry concerns a single T cell receptor (beta chain). What it binds is unknown. This record belongs to a study of CD8+ T cells in alopecia areata. General study results and limits: Lesional scalp, especially alopecia totalis/universalis, showed higher clonality than normal scalp.

It was cDNA, reverse transcribed from extracted RNA, that served as the sequencing template. Some clones are missing from TCRdb's copy, which holds only in-frame ones; the method was immunoSEQ multiplex PCR. The sample has approximately 140,000 clones, 75% to 85% seen once. The germline V gene encodes CDR1 GTSNPN and CDR2 SVGIG (reference sequence). This CDR3 is built from 13 residues. The V segment lost 4 bases and the J segment 7 bases; nucleotides outside the gene matches: 4. This sample's treatment: oral pan-JAK inhibitor, 5-10 mg twice daily. Alopecia areata patients had lesional scalp punch biopsies and peripheral blood taken from them.

The V gene is TRBV30, the J gene TRBJ1-6; TRBD1 matches at 7 bases. This clonotype was obtained from a human donor with alopecia areata. Material: CD8+ T cells sorted from blood, obtained at week 4, from a patient treated with tofacitinib. CDR3 in DNA: TGTGCCTGGACGGGACAGTCAAATTCACCCCTCCACTTT. The encoded protein is CAWTGQSNSPLHF.